This T cell receptor (beta chain) was profiled in a study of T cells in Graves' hyperthyroidism and ophthalmopathy. V was cut by 6 bases and J by 3 bases, with 15 bases left in between. CDR3 size: 14 residues. This clonotype was seen more than once but under ten times. RNA transcripts served as the template for amplifying TCR beta CDR3 regions. When the TCR CDR3 underwent first-round RT-PCR, the HTBI primer set was used. TCRdb processed the multiplex PCR reads anew with MiXCR; each CDR3 protein has one entry. The sample lists 750,000 to 950,000 distinct CDR3 sequences, 35% to 45% occurring once. The chain recombines TRBV12-3 or TRBV12-4 with TRBJ2-7; D unclear. Sequenced material: blood. The receptor comes from a young man with Graves' hyperthyroidism. The CDR3 loop is CASSPSDDFYEQYF. The DNA for the CDR3 is TGTGCCAGCAGCCCCAGCGACGATTTCTACGAGCAGTACTTC.